The clone carrying this TCR beta chain has a single count. The germline gives CDR1 SNHLY, CDR2 FYNNEI. V gave up 8 bases and J gave up 3 bases, with 21 bases separating them. This CDR3 spans 16 amino acids. This specimen comes from a study of shared T cell receptors in the human thymus. Using immunoSEQ multiplex PCR, the repertoire was profiled, and TCRdb retains in-frame clones only, with some absent. The sample lists hundreds of thousands of clones, 88% seen once, with 0.0085% to 0.012% in the top ten. The sample was also linked to a second study, of human thymus T cells. In that study: Resections from corrective heart surgery supplied the thymus tissue.

This clonotype was sampled from a boy under two years old with a congenital heart defect. The chain employs TRBV2 and TRBJ2-3; TRBD1 might be the D (6 bases). The sequencing sample was made of thymocytes. DNA of the CDR3: TGTGCCAGCCAGTGGGGGCGGGTGAAGGGTACAGATACGCAGTATTTT. Translation gives CASQWGRVKGTDTQYF.